This TCR beta chain was identified during a study of cytomegalovirus exposure and HLA in healthy donors. To note about this clone: What it recognizes is unknown.

This table comes from immunoSEQ multiplex PCR, and its TCRdb copy is limited to in-frame clones, with some not included. The table has 200,000 to 300,000 clones, approximately 86% seen once. The CDR3 is 13 amino acids. The V segment lost 7 bases and the J segment 4 bases; nucleotides outside the gene matches: 4. Per germline, CDR1 LGHNT and CDR2 FRNRAP. Overall study results and limits: The study designated roughly 160 TCR beta chains cytomegalovirus-associated.

The sequence was obtained from a woman aged 30 to 39 in good health and CMV-seropositive. The chain has TRBV12-5 and TRBJ2-1; TRBD2 aligns across 7 bases. Sequencing used PBMCs. The CDR3 region has the DNA TGTGCTAGTGCCAGGACTAGTTACAATGAGCAGTTCTTC. This encodes CASARTSYNEQFF. The entire variable domain, with the rest obtained from reference TRBV12-5 and TRBJ2-1, is as follows: DARVTQTPRHKVTEMGQEVTMRCQPILGHNTVFWYRQTMMQGLELLAYFRNRAPLDDSGMPKDRFSAEMPDATLATLKIQPSEPRDSAVYFCASARTSYNEQFFGPGTRLTVL.